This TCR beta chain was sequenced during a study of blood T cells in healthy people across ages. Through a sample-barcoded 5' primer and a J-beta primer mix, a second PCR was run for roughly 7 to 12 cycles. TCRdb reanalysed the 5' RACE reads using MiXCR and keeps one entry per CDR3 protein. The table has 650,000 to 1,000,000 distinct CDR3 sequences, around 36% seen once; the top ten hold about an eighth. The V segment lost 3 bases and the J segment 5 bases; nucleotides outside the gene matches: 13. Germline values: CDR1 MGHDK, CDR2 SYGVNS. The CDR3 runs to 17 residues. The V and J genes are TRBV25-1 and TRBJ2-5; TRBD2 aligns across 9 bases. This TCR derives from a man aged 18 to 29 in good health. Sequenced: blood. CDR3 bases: TGTGCCAGCAGTGACCTACTTGACGCGGGAGGGCGGGAGACCCAGTACTTC. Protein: CASSDLLDAGGRETQYF.